The 14 T cell receptor beta chains below come from one sample, sequenced in a study of shared clonotypes between healthy human individuals. Assay: immunoSEQ multiplex PCR; the TCRdb copy retains only in-frame clones and omits some. The table records about 1.5 million clones, 98% of them present only once. The sequenced sample was naive CD4+ T cells sorted from blood. The subset here: CD45RA+ positively selected. These receptors all stem from a young man in good health.

The V call is TRBV28, the J call TRBJ1-5; 8 nucleotides line up with TRBD1. Looked up from germline, CDR1 is MDHEN and CDR2 is SYDVKM. Trimming removed 5 bases from V and 1 base from J; junction bases left unmatched: 7. There are 16 residues in the CDR3. CDR3 nucleotide sequence: TGTGCCAGCAGTCCACGGACAGGGACGAGCAATCAGCCCCAGCATTTT. Translation: CASSPRTGTSNQPQHF.

This clone occurred once. The chain links TRBV7-9 to TRBJ1-4; no clear D. Trimming shortened V by 5 bases and J by 8 bases, and 18 bases separated the two germline ends. Germline values: CDR1 SEHNR, CDR2 FQNEAQ (reference sequence). The CDR3 extends over 15 amino acids. The CDR3 nucleotides read TGTGCCAGCAGCCCCGGGTTTTCTCAAATGGAAAAACTGTTTTTT. Amino acids: CASSPGFSQMEKLFF. Full variable domain (outside the CDR3, taken from reference TRBV7-9 and TRBJ1-4): DTGVSQNPRHKITKRGQNVTFRCDPISEHNRLYWYRQTLGQGPEFLTYFQNEAQLEKSRLLSDRFSAERPKGSFSTLEIQRTEQGDSAMYLCASSPGFSQMEKLFFGSGTQLSVL.

The CDR3 loop is CASSLVGGGRATGELFF. The CDR3 DNA reads TGCGCCAGCAGCTTGGTCGGCGGCGGGAGGGCCACCGGGGAGCTGTTTTTT. The V and J genes are TRBV5-1 and TRBJ2-2, with 9 positions matching TRBD2. The CDR3 is 17 residues long. The V and J ends lost 0 bases and 4 bases, in that order; junction bases with no gene match: 7. Germline V gene sequence: CDR1 SGHRS, CDR2 YFSETQ.

The genes are TRBV11-2 and TRBJ1-3; D uncertain. Looked up from germline, CDR1 is SGHAT and CDR2 is FQNNGV. The CDR3 covers 12 residues. Trimming shortened V by 2 bases and J by 11 bases, and 10 bases separated the two germline ends. In DNA, the CDR3 is TGTGCCAGCAGCTTAAATTTCACCCCCATATATTTT. Translation gives CASSLNFTPIYF.

This chain connects TRBV6-9 to TRBJ1-4; D not certain. The CDR3 covers 14 residues. Germline CDR1 reads MNHGY; CDR2 reads SVAAGI. Trimming cost V 4 bases and J 1 base, with 7 bases left between them. The CDR3 bases are TGTGCCAGCAGTTCACGCTTAACTAATGAAAAACTGTTTTTT. Its protein product is CASSSRLTNEKLFF.

The rearrangement uses TRBV9 and TRBJ2-2, with D hard to call. The CDR3 runs 15 residues. Trimming took 0 bases from V and 4 from J, leaving 10 bases between them. Germline CDR1 reads SGDLS; CDR2 reads YYNGEE. CDR3 protein: CASSVVTDPTGELFF. The CDR3 nucleotides read TGTGCCAGCAGCGTAGTCACAGACCCCACCGGGGAGCTGTTTTTT. Full variable domain (outside the CDR3, taken from reference TRBV9 and TRBJ2-2): DSGVTQTPKHLITATGQRVTLRCSPRSGDLSVYWYQQSLDQGLQFLIQYYNGEERAKGNILERFSAQQFPDLHSELNLSSLELGDSALYFCASSVVTDPTGELFFGEGSRLTVL.

This rearrangement joins TRBV2 to TRBJ2-1; D gene ambiguous. This CDR3 contains 11 residues. Germline CDR1 reads SNHLY; CDR2 reads FYNNEI. V lost 4 bases and J 12 bases, leaving 10 bases between the germline ends. Written as DNA, the CDR3 is TGTGCCAGCAGTGTCACGTCGGGGCAGTTCTTC. This codes for CASSVTSGQFF. The full variable domain, with the rest looked up from reference TRBV2 and TRBJ2-1, is EPEVTQTPSHQVTQMGQEVILRCVPISNHLYFYWYRQILGQKVEFLVSFYNNEISEKSEIFDDQFSVERPDGSNFTLKIRSTKLEDSAMYFCASSVTSGQFFGPGTRLTVL.

The genes are TRBV7-2 and TRBJ2-7; 15 nucleotides line up with TRBD2. The CDR3 spans 16 residues. Germline trimming cut 7 bases from V and 2 bases from J; bases unmatched to any gene: 6. Germline V CDR1 and CDR2: SGHTA, FQGNSA. DNA for the CDR3: TGTGCCAGCAAGGGACTAGCGGGGGGAGGACCCTACGAGCAGTACTTC. Residues: CASKGLAGGGPYEQYF.

V usage is TRBV7-9 and J usage is TRBJ1-1; D remains unclear. Looked up from germline, CDR1 is SEHNR and CDR2 is FQNEAQ (reference sequence). The V end was cut by 2 bases, the J end by 0 bases, with 10 bases between. The CDR3 runs 15 residues. CDR3 region: CASSLLPGVNTEAFF. Here the CDR3 DNA reads TGTGCCAGCAGCTTACTCCCCGGGGTGAACACTGAAGCTTTCTTT.

This clone appeared a single time. The CDR3 loop reads CASSREASGTASEQYF. For the CDR3, the DNA is TGTGCCAGCAGCCGAGAGGCCTCCGGGACAGCATCCGAGCAGTACTTC. The chain joins TRBV7-2 to TRBJ2-7, with 7 bases lining up with TRBD1. Unmatched junction bases numbered 16, after V lost 5 bases and J lost 6 bases. Germline values: CDR1 SGHTA, CDR2 FQGNSA. This CDR3 contains 16 residues.

This clone was counted a single time. The chain employs TRBV30 and TRBJ2-3; TRBD2 matches 8 bases. CDR1 and CDR2 (germline): GTSNPN, SVGIG (reference sequence). The CDR3 runs 13 residues. The V segment lost 7 bases and the J segment 1 base; nucleotides outside the gene matches: 4. The CDR3 DNA reads as TGTGCCTCCGCAGCGGGAGGCACAGATACGCAGTATTTT. Protein: CASAAGGTDTQYF.

This sequence joins TRBV5-1 and TRBJ2-7; D remains ambiguous. From germline, CDR1 is SGHRS and CDR2 YFSETQ. V was trimmed by 4 bases and J by 0 bases, leaving 11 bases between them. The CDR3 extends over 14 amino acids. CDR3 coding DNA: TGCGCCAGCAGCAACGACACTCACTCCTACGAGCAGTACTTC. Protein: CASSNDTHSYEQYF.

The rearrangement uses TRBV28 and TRBJ1-5; unclear D gene. In germline, CDR1 is MDHEN, CDR2 SYDVKM. V gave up 9 bases and J gave up 6 bases, with 12 bases separating them. The CDR3 has 12 amino acids. The CDR3 spells CASHQESQPQHF. In DNA form, the CDR3 reads TGTGCCAGTCACCAGGAGTCTCAGCCCCAGCATTTT.

J is TRBJ2-4 and V is TRBV28, with 12 bases matching TRBD2. Germline assignment: CDR1 MDHEN and CDR2 SYDVKM. The junction had 14 bases not matched to a gene; V was cut back by 6 bases and J by 14 bases. The CDR3 extends over 15 amino acids. The CDR3 region is CASSSGTMTSGSEYF. CDR3 DNA: TGTGCCAGCAGCTCCGGGACGATGACTAGCGGGAGCGAGTACTTC.